The source of this TCR beta chain is a study of cytomegalovirus exposure and HLA in healthy donors. Study-wide results and limits: CMV serostatus stood as the only immune exposure information on hand.

In the PCR, 60 Vbeta and 13 Jbeta primers were used. Assay used: immunoSEQ multiplex PCR; TCRdb lists only in-frame clones, some missing. The data show nearly 95,000 clones, nearly 80% seen once. About this clone itself: The antigen remains unidentified.

In germline, CDR1 is SGHTA, CDR2 FQGNSA. The CDR3 extends over 18 amino acids. Trimming took off 3 bases at V and 5 bases at J, with 25 bases between the two ends. The receptor's source is a woman aged 40 to 50 in good health and CMV-seronegative. Sequencing used PBMCs. The V call is TRBV7-2, the J call TRBJ2-5; D is perhaps TRBD2 (7 bases). CDR3 in DNA: TGTGCCAGCAGCTTCCCCACCGACTGGGGGGGCCGGGGGGAGACCCAGTACTTC. It encodes CASSFPTDWGGRGETQYF.